The sequence of this TCR beta chain was determined in a study of blood T cell repertoires in COVID-19. Study details: Some COVID-19 samples were acute and others convalescent; all came from the United States, Italy and Spain. Sources were T cells, B-cell-depleted T cells, or PBMCs; the material itself was cDNA or gDNA.

CDR1 and CDR2 from the germline V gene are LNHDA and SQIVND (reference sequence). The CDR3 is 17 residues long. V shed 3 bases, J shed 3 bases, and the junction held 9 bases outside the gene matches. In the authors' methods: Researchers report that nucleated cell counts were estimated from reference gene primer amplification. Sequenced by immunoSEQ multiplex PCR; TCRdb stores in-frame clones only, minus some. That table furnishes V, J and clone size, whereas the DNA furnished D and trimming. The table shows roughly 200,000 clones, with around 80% occurring only once. The sample comprised peripheral blood. This clonotype was obtained from a man aged 35-49 years with acute or convalescent COVID-19. V usage is TRBV19 and J usage is TRBJ1-1; 11 bases line up with TRBD1. This chain's CDR3 is CASSISGTGGRHTEAFF. CDR3 DNA: TGTGCCAGTAGTATCTCGGGGACAGGGGGGAGGCACACTGAAGCTTTCTTT.